The entry below describes one T cell receptor (beta chain). Its antigen is not identified. This sample stems from a study of T cell repertoires in cytomegalovirus infection. Across the study: Public TCR beta signatures indicated both CMV infection and matching HLA type. Findings and caveats of the study: HLA-C-restricted, CMV-specific TCR beta clonotypes were dominant ex vivo. Using cumulative public TCR beta family frequency, the authors identified those who carried CMV together with the relevant HLA.

TCRdb independently ran MiXCR on the reads; one entry per CDR3 protein. The repertoire holds 150,000 to 200,000 distinct CDR3 sequences, 17% seen once, with 18% in the top ten. This sequence was found in a human donor in good health (CMV status not recorded). Some clones in this sample may be carry-over from other donors' samples. Sequencing was carried out using CD8+ T cells from PBMCs.

DNA for the CDR3: TGTGCCACCAGTGGCACCGCCGGGACGGGCTCCTACAATGAGCAGTTCTTC. Amino acids: CATSGTAGTGSYNEQFF. V is TRBV24-1 and J is TRBJ2-1; possibly TRBD1 or TRBD2 for D (5 bases each). The ends were cut back, 5 bases at V and 0 bases at J, with 16 bases in the middle. The CDR3 is made up of 17 amino acids. Germline V gives CDR1 KGHDR, CDR2 SFDVKD.